This T cell receptor (beta chain) was sequenced in a study of CD8 T cells in ankylosing spondylitis. Generation of TCR beta libraries employed quantitative 5'-RACE incorporating molecular barcodes. TCRdb called the 5' RACE reads again in MiXCR, with one record for every CDR3 protein. The table records approximately 250,000 distinct CDR3 sequences, 20% to 30% of them present only once. Trimming stripped 0 bases from V and 2 bases from J, with 9 bases between. The CDR3 spans 15 residues. Per the germline V gene, CDR1 is SGHRS and CDR2 is YFSETQ. The clonotype originates from a male donor with ankylosing spondylitis or in good health (not recorded which). The chain combines TRBV5-1 with TRBJ2-1; the D gene is possibly TRBD2 (5 bases). The source material was blood, either unsorted or a sorted T cell fraction (not recorded which). The CDR3 is CASSLAGVTYNEQFF. For the CDR3, the DNA is TGCGCCAGCAGCTTGGCCGGGGTTACCTACAATGAGCAGTTCTTC.